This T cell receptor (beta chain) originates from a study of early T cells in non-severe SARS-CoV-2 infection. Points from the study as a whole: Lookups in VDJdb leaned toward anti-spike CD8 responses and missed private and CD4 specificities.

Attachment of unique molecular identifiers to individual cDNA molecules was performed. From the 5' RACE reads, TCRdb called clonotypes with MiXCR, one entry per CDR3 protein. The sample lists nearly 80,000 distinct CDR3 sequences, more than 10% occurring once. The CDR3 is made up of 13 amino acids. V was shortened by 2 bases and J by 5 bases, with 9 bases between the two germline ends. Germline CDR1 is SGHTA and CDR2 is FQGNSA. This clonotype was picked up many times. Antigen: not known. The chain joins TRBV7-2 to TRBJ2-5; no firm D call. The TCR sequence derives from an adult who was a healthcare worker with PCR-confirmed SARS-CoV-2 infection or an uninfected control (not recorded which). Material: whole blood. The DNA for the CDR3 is TGTGCCAGCAGCTTATCGTACGAGGAGACCCAGTACTTC. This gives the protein CASSLSYEETQYF.